A selection of T cell receptor beta chains follows, all from one sample in a study of blood T cell repertoires in COVID-19. Generated by immunoSEQ multiplex PCR, the TCRdb table keeps only in-frame clones and is missing some. Of around 200,000 clones listed, roughly 84% were seen once; the top ten hold around 3.5%. What was sequenced was PBMCs or T cells enriched from blood (not recorded which). The receptors come from a woman aged 25-40 years who had recovered from COVID-19. The CDR3 runs from the conserved cysteine through the conserved F or W. The D gene is left open where the match is weak. Clone size, where shown, is once, few, many, or a class for clones that have expanded.

J,V,D,size,DNA,CDR3
TRBJ2-6,TRBV7-9,-,once,TGTGCCAGCAGCGCAGGGTCTCCTGGGGCCAACGTCCTGACTTTC,CASSAGSPGANVLTF
TRBJ1-1,TRBV7-9,TRBD1,-,TGTGCCAGCAGCTCGACAGGGGGGGGCACTGAAGCTTTCTTT,CASSSTGGGTEAFF
TRBJ2-7,TRBV27,-,many,TGTGCCAGCAGTCCCTTAGGGGGTCCCTCATCCTACGAGCAGTACTTC,CASSPLGGPSSYEQYF
TRBJ2-1,TRBV3-1/TRBV3-2,TRBD2,-,TGTGCCAGCAGCCCGGGAGGACTAGCGAGTAATGAGCAGTTCTTC,CASSPGGLASNEQFF
TRBJ2-3,TRBV28,-,-,TGTGCCAGCAGCCCGGTTGTTAGCACAGATACGCAGTATTTT,CASSPVVSTDTQYF
TRBJ1-2,TRBV5-1,TRBD1,-,TGCGCCAGCAGCTTGGACAGGGGGGCTTATGGCTACACCTTC,CASSLDRGAYGYTF
TRBJ1-1,TRBV19,-,-,TGTGCCAGTAGTTTACGACTGAGTTTGAACACTGAAGCTTTCTTT,CASSLRLSLNTEAFF
TRBJ2-5,TRBV28,TRBD2,-,TGTGCCAGCAGTTTTTTGCTAGCGGGAGGGCCGGGGGAGACCCAGTACTTC,CASSFLLAGGPGETQYF
TRBJ1-2,TRBV18,-,-,TGTGCCAGCTCACCACTCGGCGTACAGAACGCCGATGGCTACACCTTC,CASSPLGVQNADGYTF
TRBJ2-7,TRBV18,TRBD2,-,TGTGCCAGCTCACCACCCGGAACTAGCGACGAGCAGTACTTC,CASSPPGTSDEQYF
TRBJ2-3,TRBV7-9,-,-,TGTGCCAGCAGCCCACCCCGTAGTTTAACCCCTAGCACAGATACGCAGTATTTT,CASSPPRSLTPSTDTQYF
TRBJ1-6,TRBV6-1,-,-,TGTGCCAGCAGTGACACAGGGAGTATCAGGAATTCACCCCTCCACTTT,CASSDTGSIRNSPLHF
TRBJ2-7,TRBV19,-,few,TGTGCCAGTATCGGCGGAACCTCCTACGAGCAGTACTTC,CASIGGTSYEQYF
TRBJ1-4,TRBV19,-,-,TGTGCCAGTAGTATTGGCAGGATAAATGAAAAACTGTTTTTT,CASSIGRINEKLFF
TRBJ2-4,TRBV2,-,-,TGTGCCAGCAGGGGTGACTCCATTCAGTACTTC,CASRGDSIQYF
TRBJ2-1,TRBV6-6,TRBD1,-,TGTGCCAGCAGTTACTCTAGGGCAGGGGGCAATGAGCAGTTCTTC,CASSYSRAGGNEQFF
TRBJ2-7,TRBV21-1,-,-,TGTGCCAGCAGCAAATGCGGGGGGACGGATTGGGGCTACGAGCAGTACTTC,CASSKCGGTDWGYEQYF
TRBJ1-5,TRBV6-6,-,-,TGTGCCAGCAGTTACCATATCAGGGGAAGCAATCAGCCCCAGCATTTT,CASSYHIRGSNQPQHF
TRBJ1-3,TRBV2,-,few,TGTGCCAGCATATTGGACAGACCCTCTGGAAACACCATATATTTT,CASILDRPSGNTIYF
TRBJ1-2,TRBV6-5,-,-,TGTGCCAGCAGTTATACGCGGCTGGGCTATGGCTACACCTTC,CASSYTRLGYGYTF
TRBJ1-5,TRBV2,-,-,TGTGCCAGCAGCGCCACGGGGGGCGATTTCGGTAATCAGCCCCAGCATTTT,CASSATGGDFGNQPQHF
TRBJ1-5,TRBV7-2,-,-,TGTGCCAGCAGCTCACTGGGGGGGGGAGGTAGCAATCAGCCCCAGCATTTT,CASSSLGGGGSNQPQHF